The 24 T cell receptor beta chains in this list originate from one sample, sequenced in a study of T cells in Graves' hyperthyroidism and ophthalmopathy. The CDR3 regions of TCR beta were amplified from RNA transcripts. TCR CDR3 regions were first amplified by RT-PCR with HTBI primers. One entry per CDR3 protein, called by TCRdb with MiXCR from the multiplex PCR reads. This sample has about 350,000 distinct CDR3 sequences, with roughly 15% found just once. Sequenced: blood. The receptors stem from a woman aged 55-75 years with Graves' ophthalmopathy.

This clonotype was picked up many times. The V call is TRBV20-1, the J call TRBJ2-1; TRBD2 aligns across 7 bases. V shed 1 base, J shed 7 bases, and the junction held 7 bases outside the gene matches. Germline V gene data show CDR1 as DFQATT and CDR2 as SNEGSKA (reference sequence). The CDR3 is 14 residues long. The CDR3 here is CSARVGGRGNEQFF. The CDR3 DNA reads TGCAGTGCTAGAGTTGGCGGGAGAGGAAATGAGCAGTTCTTC.

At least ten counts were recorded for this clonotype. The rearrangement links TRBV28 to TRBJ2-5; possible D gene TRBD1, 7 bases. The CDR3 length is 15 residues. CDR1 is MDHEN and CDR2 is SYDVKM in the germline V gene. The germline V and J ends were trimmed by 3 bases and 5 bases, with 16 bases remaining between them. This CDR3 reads CASSLGDSGGETQYF. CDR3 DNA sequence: TGTGCCAGCAGTTTGGGGGACTCAGGGGGGGAGACCCAGTACTTC.

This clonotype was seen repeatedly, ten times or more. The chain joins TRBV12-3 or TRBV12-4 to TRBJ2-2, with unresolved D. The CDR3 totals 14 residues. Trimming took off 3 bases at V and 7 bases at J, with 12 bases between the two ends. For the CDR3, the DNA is TGTGCCAGCAGTTTTTACCCTTCCGGCGGGGAGCTGTTTTTT. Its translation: CASSFYPSGGELFF.

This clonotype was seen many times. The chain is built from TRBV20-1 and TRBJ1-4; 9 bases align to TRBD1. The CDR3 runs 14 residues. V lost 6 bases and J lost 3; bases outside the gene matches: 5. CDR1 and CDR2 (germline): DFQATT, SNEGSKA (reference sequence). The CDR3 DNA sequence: TGCAGTGCGATACAGGGGGCTGCTAATGAAAAACTGTTTTTT. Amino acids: CSAIQGAANEKLFF.

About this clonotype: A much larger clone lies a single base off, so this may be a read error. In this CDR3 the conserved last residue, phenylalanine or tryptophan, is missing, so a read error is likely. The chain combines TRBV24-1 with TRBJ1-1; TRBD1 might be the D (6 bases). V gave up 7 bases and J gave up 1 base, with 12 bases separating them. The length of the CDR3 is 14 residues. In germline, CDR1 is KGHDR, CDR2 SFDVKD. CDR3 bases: TGTGCCACCAGCGCTACAGGGCCGAACACTGAAGCTTTCCTT. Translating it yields CATSATGPNTEAFL.

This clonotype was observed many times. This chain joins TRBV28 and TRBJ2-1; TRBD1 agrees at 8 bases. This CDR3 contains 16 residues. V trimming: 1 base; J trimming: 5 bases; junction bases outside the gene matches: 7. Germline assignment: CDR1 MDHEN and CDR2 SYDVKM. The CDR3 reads CASSLSPLGQDNEQFF. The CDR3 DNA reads TGTGCCAGCAGTTTATCCCCCTTGGGACAGGACAATGAGCAGTTCTTC.

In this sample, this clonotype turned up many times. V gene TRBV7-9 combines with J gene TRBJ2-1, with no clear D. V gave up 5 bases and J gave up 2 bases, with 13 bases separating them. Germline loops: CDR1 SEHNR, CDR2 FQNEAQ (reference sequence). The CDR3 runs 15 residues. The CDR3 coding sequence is TGTGCCAGCAGCCTCGGATCAAGCCCCTACAATGAGCAGTTCTTC. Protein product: CASSLGSSPYNEQFF.

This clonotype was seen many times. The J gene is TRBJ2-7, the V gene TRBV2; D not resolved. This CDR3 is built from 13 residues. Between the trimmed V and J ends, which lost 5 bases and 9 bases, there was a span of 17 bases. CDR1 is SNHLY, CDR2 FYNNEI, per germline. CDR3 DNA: TGTGCCAGCAGTTCTGGGCCTAATTCGTGGCAGTACTTC. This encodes CASSSGPNSWQYF.

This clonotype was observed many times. Here the CDR3 reads CSASEAGYEQYF. In DNA form, the CDR3 reads TGCAGTGCTAGTGAGGCAGGATACGAGCAGTACTTC. The chain employs TRBV20-1 and TRBJ2-7; D unclear. Germline CDR1 is DFQATT and CDR2 is SNEGSKA (reference sequence). Trimming left V 3 bases short and J 4 bases short, with 10 bases between. The CDR3 spans 12 residues.

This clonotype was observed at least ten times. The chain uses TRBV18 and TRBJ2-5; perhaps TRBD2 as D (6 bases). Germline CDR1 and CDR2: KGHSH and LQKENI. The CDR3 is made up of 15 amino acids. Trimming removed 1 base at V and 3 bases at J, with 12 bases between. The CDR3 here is CASSPLPGLEETQYF. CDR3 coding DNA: TGTGCCAGCTCACCACTACCGGGACTGGAAGAGACCCAGTACTTC.

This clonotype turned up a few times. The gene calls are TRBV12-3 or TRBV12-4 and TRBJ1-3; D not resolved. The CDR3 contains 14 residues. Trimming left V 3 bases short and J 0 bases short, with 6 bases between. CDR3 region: CASSFISSGNTIYF. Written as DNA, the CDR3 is TGTGCCAGCAGTTTTATCAGCTCTGGAAACACCATATATTTT.

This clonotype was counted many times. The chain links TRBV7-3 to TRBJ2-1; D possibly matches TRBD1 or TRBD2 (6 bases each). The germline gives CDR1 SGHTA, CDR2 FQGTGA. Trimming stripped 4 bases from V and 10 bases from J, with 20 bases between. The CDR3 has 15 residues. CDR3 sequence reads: CASSSEGGGLPEQFF. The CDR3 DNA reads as TGTGCCAGCAGCTCCGAGGGGGGCGGGCTCCCGGAGCAGTTCTTC.

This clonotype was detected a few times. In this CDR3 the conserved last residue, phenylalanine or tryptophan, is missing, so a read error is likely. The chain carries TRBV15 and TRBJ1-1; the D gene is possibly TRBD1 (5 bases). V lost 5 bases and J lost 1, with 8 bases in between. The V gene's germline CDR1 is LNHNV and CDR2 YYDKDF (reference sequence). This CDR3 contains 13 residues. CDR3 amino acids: CATSDSRNTEAFL. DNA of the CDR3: TGTGCCACCAGCGACAGCCGGAACACTGAAGCTTTCCTT.

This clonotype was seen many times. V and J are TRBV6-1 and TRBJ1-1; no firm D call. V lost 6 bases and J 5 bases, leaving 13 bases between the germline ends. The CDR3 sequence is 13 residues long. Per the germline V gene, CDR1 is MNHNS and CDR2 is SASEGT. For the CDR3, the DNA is TGTGCCAGCAGAGGAAGTCCTAGGACTGAAGCTTTCTTT. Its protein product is CASRGSPRTEAFF.

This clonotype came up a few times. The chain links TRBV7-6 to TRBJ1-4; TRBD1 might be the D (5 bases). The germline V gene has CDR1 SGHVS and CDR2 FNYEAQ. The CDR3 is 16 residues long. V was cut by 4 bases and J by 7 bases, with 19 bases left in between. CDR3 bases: TGTGCCAGCAGCTCCCCCATTTCGGGGGAGGGTGAAAAACTGTTTTTT. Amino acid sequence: CASSSPISGEGEKLFF.

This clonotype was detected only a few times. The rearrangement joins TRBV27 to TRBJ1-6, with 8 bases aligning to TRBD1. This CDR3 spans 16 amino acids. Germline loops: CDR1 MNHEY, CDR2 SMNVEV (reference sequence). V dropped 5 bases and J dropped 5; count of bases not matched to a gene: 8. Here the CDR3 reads CASSKSGGYDNSPLHF. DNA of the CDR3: TGTGCCAGCAGTAAGTCAGGGGGCTACGATAATTCACCCCTCCACTTT.

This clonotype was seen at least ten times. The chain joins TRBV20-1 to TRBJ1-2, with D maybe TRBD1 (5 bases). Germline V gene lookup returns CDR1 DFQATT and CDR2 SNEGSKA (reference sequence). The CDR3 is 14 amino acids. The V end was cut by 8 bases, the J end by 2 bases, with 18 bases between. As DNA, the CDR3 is TGCAGTTCTGAACCCCCGACAGAAAACTATGGCTACACCTTC. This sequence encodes CSSEPPTENYGYTF.

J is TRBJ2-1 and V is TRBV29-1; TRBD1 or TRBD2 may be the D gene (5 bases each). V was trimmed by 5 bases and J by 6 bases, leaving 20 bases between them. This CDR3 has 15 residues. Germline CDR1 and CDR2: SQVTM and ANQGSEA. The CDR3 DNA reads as TGCAGCGTTTATGGGGACCGAAGGGGTCTCAATGAGCAGTTCTTC. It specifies CSVYGDRRGLNEQFF.

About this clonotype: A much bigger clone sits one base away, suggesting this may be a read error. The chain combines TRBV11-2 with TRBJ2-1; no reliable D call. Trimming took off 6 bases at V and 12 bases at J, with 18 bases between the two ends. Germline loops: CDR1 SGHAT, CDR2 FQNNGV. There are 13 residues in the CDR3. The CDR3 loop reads CASSSLKRSTQFF. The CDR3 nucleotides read TGTGCCAGCAGTTCTTTGAAGCGCTCCACGCAGTTCTTC.

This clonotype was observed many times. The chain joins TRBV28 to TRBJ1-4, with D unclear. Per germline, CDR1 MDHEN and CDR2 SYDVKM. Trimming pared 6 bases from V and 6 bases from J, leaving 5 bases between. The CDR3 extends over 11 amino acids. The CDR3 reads CASRGYEKLFF. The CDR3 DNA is TGTGCCAGCAGGGGGTATGAAAAACTGTTTTTT.

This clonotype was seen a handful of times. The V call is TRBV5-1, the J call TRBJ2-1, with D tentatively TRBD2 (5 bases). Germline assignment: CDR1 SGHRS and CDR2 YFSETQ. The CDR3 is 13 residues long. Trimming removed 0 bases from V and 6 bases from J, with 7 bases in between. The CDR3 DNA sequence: TGCGCCAGCAGCTTGGCGGGGATCAATGAGCAGTTCTTC. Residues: CASSLAGINEQFF.

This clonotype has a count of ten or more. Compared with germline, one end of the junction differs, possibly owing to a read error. This CDR3 reads CAGRTSGNYEQYF. In DNA, the CDR3 is TGTGCCGGCAGGACTAGCGGGAACTACGAGCAGTACTTC. The chain recombines TRBV2 with TRBJ2-7; 12 bases map to TRBD2. Germline values: CDR1 SNHLY, CDR2 FYNNEI. This CDR3 has 13 residues.

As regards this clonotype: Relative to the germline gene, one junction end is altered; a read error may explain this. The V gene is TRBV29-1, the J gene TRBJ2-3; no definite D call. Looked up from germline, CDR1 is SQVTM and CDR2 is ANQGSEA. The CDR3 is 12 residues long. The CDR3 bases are TGCAGCTTTGACCCTAGCACAGATACGCAGTATTTT. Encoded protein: CSFDPSTDTQYF.

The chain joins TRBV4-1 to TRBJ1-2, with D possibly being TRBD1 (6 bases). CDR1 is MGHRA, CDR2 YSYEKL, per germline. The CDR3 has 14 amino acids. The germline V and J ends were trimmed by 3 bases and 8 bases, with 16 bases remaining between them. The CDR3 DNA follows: TGCGCCAGCAGCCACGTCGGAGACAGGAACGGCTACACCTTC. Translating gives CASSHVGDRNGYTF.